The present T cell receptor (beta chain) was sequenced within a study of neurological immune-mediated disorders. Overall study findings and caveats: Among expanded clones, no CDR3 amino acid sequences were shared across subjects, a pattern suggesting private repertoires in all groups.

With V trimmed by 6 bases and J by 7 bases, 13 bases remained unmatched. The CDR3 has 17 amino acids. Germline V gives CDR1 ENHRY, CDR2 SYGVKD. This clonotype was recorded many times. Antigen: not known. A single run covered 15-18 subjects with over 200 million TCR-beta sequences. TCRdb re-called the 5' RACE reads with MiXCR, one entry per CDR3 protein. The sample has 35,000 to 50,000 distinct CDR3 sequences; roughly 15% are singletons. The chain links TRBV10-3 to TRBJ1-5, with 12 positions matching TRBD1. The sequence derives from a woman aged 60-75 years with HTLV-1-associated myelopathy (HAM/TSP). The material sequenced was CD4+ T cells from blood. The CDR3 DNA is TGTGCCATCAGCTCCGGGACAGGGGGCGATGTCAGGCAGCCCCAGCATTTT. This translates into CAISSGTGGDVRQPQHF.